Following are 29 T cell receptor beta chains from one sample sequenced in a study of OX40 agonist ivuxolimab in advanced cancers. Assay: immunoSEQ multiplex PCR; the TCRdb copy retains only in-frame clones and omits some. The table lists about 53,000 clones, more than 80% of them singletons, with approximately 10% in the top ten. The sequenced sample was CD4+ or CD8+ T cells sorted from blood, obtained in a trial of the OX40 agonist ivuxolimab. Source of these receptors: an adult with an advanced solid tumor such as melanoma, head and neck, liver or kidney cancer.

This chain uses TRBV2 with TRBJ2-5; no clear D. The CDR3 sequence is 11 residues long. Germline CDR1 is SNHLY and CDR2 is FYNNEI. V lost 11 bases to trimming and J lost 5 bases, with 12 bases between them. The CDR3 protein is CASLSEETQYF. The CDR3 bases are TGTGCCTCCCTCAGCGAGGAGACCCAGTACTTC.

This rearrangement joins TRBV7-9 to TRBJ2-1; no clear D gene. The germline V gene has CDR1 SEHNR and CDR2 FQNEAQ (reference sequence). There are 14 residues in the CDR3. Deletions cut 5 bases from V and 1 base from J, with 9 bases between. CDR3 bases: TGTGCCAGCAGCCACGGTGGATCCTACAATGAGCAGTTCTTC. Translated, it gives CASSHGGSYNEQFF.

This chain links TRBV19 with TRBJ2-7; TRBD1 agrees at 7 bases. The CDR3 has 13 amino acids. V lost 6 bases and J lost 6; bases outside the gene matches: 8. The germline V gene encodes CDR1 LNHDA and CDR2 SQIVND (reference sequence). The CDR3 loop is CASSRGQLTEQYF. The CDR3 coding sequence is TGTGCCAGTAGCAGGGGACAGCTAACCGAGCAGTACTTC.

The rearrangement uses TRBV19 and TRBJ1-1, with TRBD1 matching over 9 bases. V dropped 6 bases and J dropped 4; count of bases not matched to a gene: 6. This CDR3 has 14 amino acids. The germline V gene encodes CDR1 LNHDA and CDR2 SQIVND (reference sequence). The CDR3 protein is CASSAGQGSTEAFF. The CDR3 bases are TGTGCCAGTAGCGCGGGACAGGGTAGCACTGAAGCTTTCTTT.

A single count supports this clone. The chain joins TRBV23-1 to TRBJ1-1; maybe TRBD1 (5 bases). TRBV23-1 is assigned to the ORF class and has an uncertain function. The germline V and J ends were trimmed by 0 bases and 3 bases, with 8 bases remaining between them. The CDR3 loop spans 14 amino acids. CDR3 nucleotide sequence: TGCGCCAGCAGTCAATCAGGCAGGGACACTGAAGCTTTCTTT. It specifies CASSQSGRDTEAFF.

The chain couples TRBV6-5 to TRBJ1-2; 7 nucleotides agree with TRBD1. With V trimmed by 0 bases and J by 4 bases, 5 bases remained unmatched. The CDR3 has 15 amino acids. The V gene's germline CDR1 is MNHEY and CDR2 SVGAGI. The CDR3 DNA is TGTGCCAGCAGTTACTCGACGCAGGGGGGCTATGGCTACACCTTC. Protein: CASSYSTQGGYGYTF.

The chain couples TRBV7-2 to TRBJ2-2, with D possibly being TRBD1 (5 bases). The CDR3 is 18 residues long. The germline V and J ends were trimmed by 2 bases and 3 bases, with 19 bases remaining between them. Germline loops: CDR1 SGHTA, CDR2 FQGNSA. For the CDR3, the DNA is TGTGCCAGCAGCTTAAATTCAGGGTCCAACTCTTACACCGGGGAGCTGTTTTTT. Translation: CASSLNSGSNSYTGELFF.

This chain uses TRBV5-6 with TRBJ1-1; 9 bases agree with TRBD1. Germline CDR1 reads SGHDT; CDR2 reads YYEEEE. CDR3 size: 14 residues. The V and J ends lost 5 bases and 6 bases, in that order; junction bases with no gene match: 8. This CDR3 reads CASSHGQGLAEAFF. CDR3 nucleotide sequence: TGTGCCAGCAGTCACGGACAGGGGCTGGCTGAAGCTTTCTTT.

V gene TRBV18 combines with J gene TRBJ2-4, with 10 positions matching TRBD1. Trimming cost V 3 bases and J 7 bases; bases outside gene matches: 0. The CDR3 loop spans 13 amino acids. Per germline, CDR1 KGHSH and CDR2 LQKENI. The CDR3 DNA sequence: TGTGCCAGCTCACCGGGACAGGGGAACATTCAGTACTTC. This codes for CASSPGQGNIQYF.

The V gene is TRBV7-6, the J gene TRBJ2-1, with 12 bases identical to TRBD2. Germline V gene lookup returns CDR1 SGHVS and CDR2 FNYEAQ. The CDR3 covers 14 residues. J gave up 7 bases and V 5 bases, and 3 bases lay outside the gene matches. The chain's CDR3 is CASSIGLAGNEQFF. The CDR3 bases are TGTGCCAGCAGCATCGGACTAGCGGGAAATGAGCAGTTCTTC.

The chain couples TRBV19 to TRBJ2-1, with D perhaps matching TRBD1 or TRBD2 (6 bases each). The CDR3 runs 15 residues. Trimming stripped 4 bases from V and 7 bases from J, with 17 bases between. CDR1 LNHDA and CDR2 SQIVND come from the germline V gene (reference sequence). The CDR3 is CASSTSSWGANEQFF. In DNA form, the CDR3 reads TGTGCCAGTAGTACCAGCTCATGGGGGGCGAATGAGCAGTTCTTC.

CDR3: CASSSQTSGTDTQYF. CDR3 DNA sequence: TGCGCCAGCAGCTCCCAGACTAGCGGAACAGATACGCAGTATTTT. The V gene is TRBV5-1, the J gene TRBJ2-3; 9 bases fit TRBD2. The germline gives CDR1 SGHRS, CDR2 YFSETQ. The ends lost 3 bases at V and 3 bases at J; junction bases unmatched: 5. This CDR3 is built from 15 residues.

The J gene is TRBJ2-3, the V gene TRBV5-1; TRBD2 might be the D (6 bases). V was shortened by 4 bases and J by 2 bases, with 11 bases between the two germline ends. Germline CDR1 and CDR2: SGHRS and YFSETQ. This CDR3 is built from 14 residues. CDR3 loop: CASSNGLNTDTQYF. CDR3 sequence (DNA): TGCGCCAGCAGCAACGGACTAAACACAGATACGCAGTATTTT.

The V and J genes are TRBV18 and TRBJ2-1; D remains unclear. V lost 6 bases and J 7 bases, leaving 13 bases between the germline ends. The germline V gene encodes CDR1 KGHSH and CDR2 LQKENI. CDR3 size: 13 residues. The CDR3 sequence: CASSPPAPNEQFF. In DNA, the CDR3 is TGTGCCAGCTCTCCCCCGGCTCCAAATGAGCAGTTCTTC.

The gene calls are TRBV6-6 and TRBJ1-2, with TRBD1 matching over 10 bases. This CDR3 has 14 residues. Germline V gene sequence: CDR1 MNHNY, CDR2 SVGAGI (reference sequence). V lost 5 bases, J lost 6 bases, and 6 bases stayed unmatched. The CDR3 DNA follows: TGTGCCAGCAGTGTCAGACAGGGGGCGGATGGCTACACCTTC. It yields the protein CASSVRQGADGYTF.

In this sample, this clone turned up a few times. The gene calls are TRBV4-3 and TRBJ1-2; D gene unclear. Trimming took 0 bases from V and 3 from J, leaving 5 bases between them. This CDR3 is 13 amino acids long. Germline loops: CDR1 LGHNA, CDR2 YSLEER. The CDR3 coding sequence is TGCGCCAGCAGCCAAGATAGAGACTATGGCTACACCTTC. Encoded protein: CASSQDRDYGYTF.

V and J are TRBV30 and TRBJ1-1; D unresolved. The germline V gene encodes CDR1 GTSNPN and CDR2 SVGIG (reference sequence). This CDR3 comprises 14 residues. Trimming pared 1 base from V and 1 base from J, leaving 10 bases between. CDR3 bases: TGTGCCTGGAGTGAGAGTGATCGGAACACTGAAGCTTTCTTT. It yields the protein CAWSESDRNTEAFF.

The J gene is TRBJ1-4, the V gene TRBV2; TRBD1 is a possible D gene (6 bases). Trimming took off 8 bases at V and 5 bases at J, with 12 bases between the two ends. The CDR3 is 13 residues long. Germline CDR1 reads SNHLY; CDR2 reads FYNNEI. The CDR3 region is CASGGGQNEKLFF. Written as DNA, the CDR3 is TGTGCCAGCGGGGGGGGCCAGAATGAAAAACTGTTTTTT.

V usage is TRBV27 and J usage is TRBJ2-4; the match to TRBD2 covers 9 bases. V shed 5 bases and J 0 bases; nucleotides not matched to a gene: 17. CDR1 is MNHEY and CDR2 is SMNVEV in the germline V gene (reference sequence). The CDR3 length is 20 residues. CDR3: CASSRNFETSGSLAKNIQYF. In DNA, the CDR3 is TGTGCCAGCAGTCGTAACTTTGAGACTAGCGGTTCTTTAGCCAAAAACATTCAGTACTTC.

The sample holds a few counts of this clone. The CDR3 nucleotides are TGTGCCAGCAGTTCAGGACAGGGGAGTAACTCCTATGGCTACACCTTC. This encodes CASSSGQGSNSYGYTF. The chain carries TRBV28 and TRBJ1-2, with 9 bases matching TRBD1. Germline trimming cut 4 bases from V and 4 bases from J; bases unmatched to any gene: 10. This CDR3 spans 16 amino acids. The V gene's germline CDR1 is MDHEN and CDR2 SYDVKM.

The chain uses TRBV28 and TRBJ1-1; no reliable D call. Trimming took 2 bases from V and 1 from J, leaving 2 bases between them. Germline CDR1 reads MDHEN; CDR2 reads SYDVKM. This CDR3 comprises 12 residues. The CDR3 DNA reads as TGTGCCAGCAGTTTAGCGAACACTGAAGCTTTCTTT. It yields the protein CASSLANTEAFF.

This chain joins TRBV6-1 and TRBJ2-3; TRBD2 agrees at 8 bases. V lost 0 bases and J lost 5; bases outside the gene matches: 10. The germline gives CDR1 MNHNS, CDR2 SASEGT. The CDR3 consists of 17 residues. The CDR3 loop is CASSEAFVRGGRDTQYF. Written as DNA, the CDR3 is TGTGCCAGCAGTGAAGCGTTCGTACGGGGGGGGAGAGATACGCAGTATTTT.

The V gene is TRBV5-6, the J gene TRBJ1-2, with 7 bases matching TRBD1. Per the germline V gene, CDR1 is SGHDT and CDR2 is YYEEEE. The J segment lost 2 bases and the V segment lost 4 bases, leaving 2 bases of the junction unmatched. This CDR3 region has 13 residues. The CDR3 protein is CASSRDRNYGYTF. The CDR3 nucleotides are TGTGCCAGCAGCAGGGACAGAAACTATGGCTACACCTTC.

The V and J genes are TRBV19 and TRBJ1-5; TRBD1 matches at 7 bases. V lost 6 bases, J lost 2 bases, and 1 base stayed unmatched. Germline assignment: CDR1 LNHDA and CDR2 SQIVND (reference sequence). The CDR3 extends over 13 amino acids. The CDR3 sequence: CASRDRGNQPQHF. CDR3 nucleotides: TGTGCCAGTAGAGACAGGGGCAATCAGCCCCAGCATTTT.

This chain joins TRBV2 and TRBJ2-7; 10 bases line up with TRBD1. Germline CDR1 is SNHLY and CDR2 is FYNNEI. V gave up 6 bases and J gave up 4 bases; unmatched junction bases: 9. The CDR3 loop spans 15 amino acids. CDR3: CASSPDRGVPYEQYF. CDR3 in DNA: TGTGCCAGCAGCCCGGACAGGGGGGTACCATACGAGCAGTACTTC.

V is TRBV7-2 and J is TRBJ1-3; D is uncertain. The germline V gene has CDR1 SGHTA and CDR2 FQGNSA. The CDR3 extends over 14 amino acids. Trimming cost V 0 bases and J 4 bases, with 7 bases left between them. The CDR3 reads CASSLAAEGNTIYF. The CDR3 DNA reads TGTGCCAGCAGCTTAGCTGCAGAAGGAAACACCATATATTTT. Full variable domain (remainder filled in from reference TRBV7-2 and TRBJ1-3): GAGVSQSPSNKVTEKGKDVELRCDPISGHTALYWYRQSLGQGLEFLIYFQGNSAPDKSGLPSDRFSAERTGGSVSTLTIQRTQQEDSAVYLCASSLAAEGNTIYFGEGSWLTVV.

This chain joins TRBV4-2 and TRBJ2-1, with 10 bases aligning to TRBD2. V was clipped by 4 bases and J by 7 bases; unmatched bases: 13. The V gene's germline CDR1 is LGHNA and CDR2 YNFKEQ. The length of the CDR3 is 17 residues. The CDR3 sequence: CASSPEGSGGFPNEQFF. The DNA of the CDR3 is TGTGCCAGCAGCCCAGAGGGTAGCGGGGGGTTCCCGAATGAGCAGTTCTTC.

This chain connects TRBV27 to TRBJ2-3; the match to TRBD2 covers 9 bases. This CDR3 spans 24 amino acids. Germline lookup yields CDR1 MNHEY and CDR2 SMNVEV (reference sequence). J was trimmed by 0 bases and V by 3 bases; bases with no gene match: 28. CDR3 residues: CASSFLTPLAGSPRQPPSTDTQYF. As DNA, the CDR3 is TGTGCCAGCAGTTTCCTAACCCCCCTAGCGGGGAGCCCCAGGCAGCCCCCTAGCACAGATACGCAGTATTTT.

The J gene is TRBJ2-3, the V gene TRBV28, with 8 positions matching TRBD1. Per the germline V gene, CDR1 is MDHEN and CDR2 is SYDVKM. V dropped 2 bases and J dropped 2; count of bases not matched to a gene: 3. The CDR3 runs to 15 residues. CDR3 nucleotides: TGTGCCAGCAGTTTAGGGGACAGGACCACAGATACGCAGTATTTT. Its translation: CASSLGDRTTDTQYF.